Sequencing of this TCR beta chain was carried out in a study of T cells in Graves' hyperthyroidism and ophthalmopathy. The CDR3 spans 10 residues. The V and J ends lost 8 bases and 8 bases respectively, with 12 bases between them. CDR1 and CDR2 (germline): SQVTM, ANQGSEA. Amplification of TCR beta CDR3 regions was performed using RNA transcripts as template. A set of HTBI primers served as the primers for a first-round RT-PCR of the TCR CDR3. TCRdb passed the multiplex PCR reads through MiXCR, listing each CDR3 protein once. This repertoire shows a few hundred thousand distinct CDR3 sequences, around 20% found once; its top ten account for about 30%. Across 18 months, stable Graves' hyperthyroidism was marked by no progression to ophthalmopathy. Fresh peripheral blood, roughly 9.3 ml, was the source of the PBMCs. The study's findings and limits: Blood also contained most expanded thyroid clonotypes above 0.001. A 13 V-J model separated ophthalmopathy from stable hyperthyroidism.

This clonotype was seen a handful of times. Its specificity is unknown. This receptor was taken from a man younger than 35 with Graves' hyperthyroidism. Sequenced: blood. The chain is built from TRBV29-1 and TRBJ1-1; D is possibly TRBD1 (5 bases). CDR3 nucleotides: TGCAGCCCGGGCGGGGACGAAGCTTTCTTT. Translating it yields CSPGGDEAFF.